The source of this T cell receptor (beta chain) is a study of Ad26.COV2.S vaccination and SARS-CoV-2 variants. Described treatment: 15 to 20 received Ad26.COV2.S at low or high dose, single or two shots; several received placebo; per-sample allocation not given. Specimen acquisition occurred on day 63 following the initial vaccine or placebo injection. The assay was immunoSEQ multiplex PCR, and TCRdb's table has in-frame clones only and misses some. Of approximately 420,000 clones listed, around 85% are singletons. The CDR3 spans 15 residues. Trimming left V 0 bases short and J 0 bases short, with 10 bases between. Germline CDR1 reads SGHDT; CDR2 reads YYEEEE.

This specimen was peripheral blood, taken in a trial of Ad26.COV2.S vaccine versus placebo. V and J are TRBV5-6 and TRBJ2-7, with a tentative D call TRBD2 (7 bases). The source is a person between 18 and 65 years old who received the Ad26.COV2.S COVID-19 vaccine or a placebo. The CDR3 bases are TGTGCCAGCAGCTTGGTAGGGGGGGCCTCCTACGAGCAGTACTTC. It translates to CASSLVGGASYEQYF. The full variable domain, completed using reference TRBV5-6 and TRBJ2-7, is DAGVTQSPTHLIKTRGQQVTLRCSPKSGHDTVSWYQQALGQGPQFIFQYYEEEERQRGNFPDRFSGHQFPNYSSELNVNALLLGDSALYLCASSLVGGASYEQYFGPGTRLTVT.